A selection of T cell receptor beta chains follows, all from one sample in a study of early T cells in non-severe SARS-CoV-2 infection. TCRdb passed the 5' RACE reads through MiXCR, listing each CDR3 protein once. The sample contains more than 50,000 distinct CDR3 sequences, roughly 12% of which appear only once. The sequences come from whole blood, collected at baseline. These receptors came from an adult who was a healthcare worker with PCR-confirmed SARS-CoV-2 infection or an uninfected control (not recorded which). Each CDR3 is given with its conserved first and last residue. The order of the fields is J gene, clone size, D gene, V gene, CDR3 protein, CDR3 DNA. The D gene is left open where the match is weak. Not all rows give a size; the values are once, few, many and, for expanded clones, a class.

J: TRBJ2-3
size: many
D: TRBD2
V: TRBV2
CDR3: CASRLIGTSGRRDTQYF
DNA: TGTGCCAGCAGACTCATCGGGACTAGCGGGAGGAGAGATACGCAGTATTTT

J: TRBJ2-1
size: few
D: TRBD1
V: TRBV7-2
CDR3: CASSNRGLVYNEQFF
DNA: TGTGCCAGCAGCAACAGGGGCTTAGTCTACAATGAGCAGTTCTTC

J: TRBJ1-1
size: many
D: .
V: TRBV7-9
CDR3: CASSYANTEAFF
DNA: TGTGCCAGCAGCTACGCGAACACTGAAGCTTTCTTT

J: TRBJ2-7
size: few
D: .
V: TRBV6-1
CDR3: CASSAGPDYSGEQYF
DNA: TGTGCCAGCAGTGCCGGACCGGACTATTCGGGAGAGCAGTACTTC

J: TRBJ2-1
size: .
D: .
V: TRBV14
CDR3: CASSLTSYNEQFF
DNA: TGTGCCAGCAGCCTGACATCGTACAATGAGCAGTTCTTC

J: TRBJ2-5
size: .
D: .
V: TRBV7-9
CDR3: CASSMGLRVPLQETQYF
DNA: TGTGCCAGCAGCATGGGACTCAGGGTGCCCCTCCAAGAGACCCAGTACTTC

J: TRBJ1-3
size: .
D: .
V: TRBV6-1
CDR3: CASRHFSGNTIYF
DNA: TGTGCCAGCAGGCACTTCTCTGGAAACACCATATATTTT

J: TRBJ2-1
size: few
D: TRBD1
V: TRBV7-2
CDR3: CASSLELTGGTREQFF
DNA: TGTGCCAGCAGCTTAGAACTCACAGGGGGTACCCGGGAGCAGTTCTTC

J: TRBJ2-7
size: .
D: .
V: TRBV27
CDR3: CASSSAPSYEQYF
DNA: TGTGCCAGCAGTTCCGCCCCTTCGTACGAGCAGTACTTC

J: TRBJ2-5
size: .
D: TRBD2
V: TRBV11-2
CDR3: CASSLVGTTPQETQYF
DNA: TGTGCCAGCAGCTTAGTGGGGACTACCCCGCAGGAGACCCAGTACTTC

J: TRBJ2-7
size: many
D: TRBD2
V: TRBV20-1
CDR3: CSARDPIGGAIEQYF
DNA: TGCAGTGCTAGAGATCCCATCGGGGGGGCGATCGAGCAGTACTTC

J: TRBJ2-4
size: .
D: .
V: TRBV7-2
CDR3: CASSLERDRIQYF
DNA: TGTGCCAGCAGCTTAGAGAGGGATCGCATTCAGTACTTC

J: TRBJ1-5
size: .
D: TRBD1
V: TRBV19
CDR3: CASSLDRDSNQPQHF
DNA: TGTGCCAGTAGTCTGGACAGGGATAGCAATCAGCCCCAGCATTTT

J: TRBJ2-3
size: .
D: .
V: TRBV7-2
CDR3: CASSLRGKELDTQYF
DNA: TGTGCCAGCAGCTTAAGGGGCAAGGAGTTAGATACGCAGTATTTT

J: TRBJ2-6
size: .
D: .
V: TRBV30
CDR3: CAWDPPGANVLTF
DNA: TGTGCCTGGGACCCTCCTGGGGCCAACGTCCTGACTTTC

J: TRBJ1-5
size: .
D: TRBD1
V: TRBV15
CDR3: CATSRGKTGGNQPQHF
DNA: TGTGCCACCAGCAGGGGAAAGACAGGGGGAAATCAGCCCCAGCATTTT

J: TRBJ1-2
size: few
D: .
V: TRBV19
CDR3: CASSIFLGYTF
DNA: TGTGCCAGTAGTATATTCCTCGGCTACACCTTC

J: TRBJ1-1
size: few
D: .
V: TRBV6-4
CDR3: CASSDGSPGTEAFF
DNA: TGTGCCAGCAGTGACGGGTCACCGGGCACTGAAGCTTTCTTT

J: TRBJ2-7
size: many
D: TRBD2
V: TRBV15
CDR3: CATSRLDAGGRVYEQYF
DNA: TGTGCCACCAGCAGATTAGATGCGGGCGGGAGGGTCTACGAGCAGTACTTC

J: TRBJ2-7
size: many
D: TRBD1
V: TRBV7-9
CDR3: CASSSGQGSYEQYF
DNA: TGTGCTAGCAGCTCGGGACAGGGCTCCTACGAGCAGTACTTC

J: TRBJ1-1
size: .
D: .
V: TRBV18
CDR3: CASSRTVMNTEAFF
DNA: TGTGCCAGCTCTCGGACCGTCATGAACACTGAAGCTTTCTTT

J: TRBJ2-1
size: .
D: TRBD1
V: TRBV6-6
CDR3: CASSYSTGQGGSEQFF
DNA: TGTGCCAGCAGTTACTCGACCGGACAGGGTGGCAGTGAGCAGTTCTTC

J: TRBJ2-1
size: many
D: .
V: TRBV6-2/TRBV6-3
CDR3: CASSYMGGRSQFF
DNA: TGTGCCAGCAGTTACATGGGGGGGCGATCGCAGTTCTTC

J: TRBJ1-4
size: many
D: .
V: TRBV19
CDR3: CASRGRGKLFF
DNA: TGTGCCAGTAGGGGACGGGGAAAACTGTTTTTT

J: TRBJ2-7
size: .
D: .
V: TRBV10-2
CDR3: CASSEGSSYEQYF
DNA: TGCGCCAGCAGTGAGGGTAGTTCCTACGAGCAGTACTTC

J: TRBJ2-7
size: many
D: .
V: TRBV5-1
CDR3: CASSLGGDYEQYF
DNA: TGCGCCAGCAGCTTGGGGGGAGACTACGAGCAGTACTTC

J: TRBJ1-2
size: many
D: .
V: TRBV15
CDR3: CATSRDTGTYGYTF
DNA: TGTGCCACCAGCAGAGATACAGGAACCTATGGCTACACCTTC

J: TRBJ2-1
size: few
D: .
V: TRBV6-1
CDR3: CASGDWSSYNEQFF
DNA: TGTGCCAGCGGGGACTGGAGCTCCTACAATGAGCAGTTCTTC

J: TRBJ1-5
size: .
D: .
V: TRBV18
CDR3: CASSPREIESNQPQHF
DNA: TGTGCCAGCTCACCACGCGAAATCGAGAGCAATCAGCCCCAGCATTTT